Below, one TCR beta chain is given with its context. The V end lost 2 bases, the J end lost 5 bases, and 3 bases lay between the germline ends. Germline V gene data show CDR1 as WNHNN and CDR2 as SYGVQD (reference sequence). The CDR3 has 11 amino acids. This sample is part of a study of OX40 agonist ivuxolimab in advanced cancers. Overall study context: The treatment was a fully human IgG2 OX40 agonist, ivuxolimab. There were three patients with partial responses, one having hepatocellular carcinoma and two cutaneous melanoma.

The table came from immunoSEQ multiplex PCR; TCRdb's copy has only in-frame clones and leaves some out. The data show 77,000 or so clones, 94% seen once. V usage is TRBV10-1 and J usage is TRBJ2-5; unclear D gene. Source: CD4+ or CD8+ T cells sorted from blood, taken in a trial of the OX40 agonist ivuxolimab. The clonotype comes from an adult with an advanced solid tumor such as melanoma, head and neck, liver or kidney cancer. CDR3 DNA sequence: TGCGCCAGCAGTGAGGGTGAGACCCAGTACTTC. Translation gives CASSEGETQYF.